Listed below are T cell receptor beta chains from one sample, sequenced in a study of shared clonotypes between healthy human individuals. The assay was immunoSEQ multiplex PCR, and TCRdb's table has in-frame clones only and misses some. This table holds millions of clones, just over 90% found once. Sequencing used naive CD4+ T cells sorted from blood. The source of these receptors is a man younger than 35 in good health. Each CDR3 is given with its conserved first and last residue.

j_call v_call cdr3_aa
TRBJ2-5 TRBV28 CASSLLGVMETQYF
TRBJ2-5 TRBV11-2 CASSSTGTPKTRETQYF
TRBJ2-2 TRBV5-1 CASSLEIPGSAGELFF
TRBJ2-5 TRBV2 CASTLGRGAPQETQYF
TRBJ1-1 TRBV11-3 CASSSRLNTEAFF
TRBJ1-6 TRBV1 CTSSLSSSRLVGSYNSPLHF
TRBJ1-1 TRBV19 CASSRGQSNTEAFF
TRBJ1-6 TRBV19 CASSWNPNSPLHF
TRBJ2-2 TRBV5-1 CASSLRQENTGELFF
TRBJ2-5 TRBV19 CASRSLAGLGETQYF
TRBJ2-1 TRBV19 CASSLQGDNEQFF
TRBJ2-3 TRBV19 CASSSTRADTQYF
TRBJ1-2 TRBV10-1 CGKDPGTGYGYTF
TRBJ1-6 TRBV25-1 CASSDQGNSPLHF
TRBJ2-3 TRBV5-1 CASSLVTGGTDTQYF
TRBJ2-7 TRBV28 CASSLWGRSSYEQYF
TRBJ1-1 TRBV29-1 CSVGKPMNTEAFF
TRBJ1-3 TRBV5-1 CASSLSGASSGNTIYF
TRBJ1-5 TRBV10-3 CAISQTGGEGQPQHF
TRBJ2-1 TRBV29-1 CSAQPAYNEQFF
TRBJ1-3 TRBV7-9 CASSTTGNTIYF
TRBJ2-5 TRBV5-1 CASSFSDSKETQYF
TRBJ1-6 TRBV5-5 CASSLVPGQGSSYNSPLHF
TRBJ2-7 TRBV4-1 CASSQPRDRAGEQYF
TRBJ2-7 TRBV9 CASSPRGGSYEQYF
TRBJ1-6 TRBV7-8 CASSLGGTRSPLHF
TRBJ2-2 TRBV5-1 CASSLTGYTGELFF
TRBJ2-1 TRBV6-4 CASSIQGGNEQFF
TRBJ1-3 TRBV10-3 CAIGGTSGNTIYF
TRBJ2-7 TRBV27 CASSFWGRGGLYEQYF
TRBJ2-1 TRBV19 CASSIDTAHNEQFF
TRBJ2-1 TRBV11-3 CASSLFMHNEQFF
TRBJ2-3 TRBV9 CASSVDYRDTQYF
NA TRBV7-2 CASSLTSSEQYF
TRBJ2-1 TRBV6-5 CASTNAGWNEQFF
TRBJ2-7 TRBV28 CASSTDRVSYEQYF
TRBJ2-3 TRBV6-5 CASSYSGGTDTQYF
TRBJ1-5 TRBV5-8 CASSAKTDAGQPQHF
TRBJ1-2 TRBV11-2 CASSPGRGLYGYTF
TRBJ1-1 TRBV11-2 CASSPRARGANTEAFF
TRBJ2-1 TRBV7-2 CASSFSGFGEQFF
NA TRBV5-6 CASSYPGGASYEQYF
TRBJ2-7 TRBV18 CASSQREGAFAYEQYF
TRBJ2-3 TRBV18 CASSLSSTDTQYF
TRBJ1-1 TRBV6-6 CASSYYRSPNTEAFF
TRBJ1-2 TRBV18 CASSPTGDNYGYTF
TRBJ2-3 TRBV6-1 CASNREWGTDTQYF
TRBJ1-2 TRBV9 CASSPQGITNYGYTF
TRBJ1-5 TRBV5-1 CASSLGGQGLGQPQHF
TRBJ1-5 TRBV7-2 CASSEGTGGGNQPQHF
TRBJ2-5 TRBV6-5 CASSYSRGAQETQYF
TRBJ2-7 TRBV5-6 CASSLKPDGYEQYF
TRBJ2-5 TRBV5-6 CASSVSFTGVGRTQYF
TRBJ1-6 TRBV10-3 CAIGAGGLNSPLHF
TRBJ1-2 TRBV19 CASSMSGGSYGYTF
TRBJ1-2 TRBV7-4 CASSLVSGRGYGYTF
TRBJ1-5 TRBV5-6 CASSLALLGNQPQHF
TRBJ1-1 TRBV5-4 CASSPSSLGGQNTEAFF
TRBJ2-4 TRBV6-6 CASSYGDQLAKNIQYF
TRBJ1-6 TRBV2 CASSPGNNSPLHF